The 26 T cell receptor beta chains reported below all come from one sample, sequenced in a study of T cell responses to AZD1222 COVID-19 vaccine. The protocol was immunoSEQ multiplex PCR, while the TCRdb copy is restricted to in-frame clones and leaves out a portion. Of around 120,000 clones in the sample, about nine tenths are singletons; the top ten hold 11% to 15%. The sequencing used peripheral blood, collected on day 0 of AZD1222 vaccination. The receptors stem from an adult in good health.

V and J are TRBV6-1 and TRBJ2-7; D is unresolved. Trimming removed 5 bases at V and 3 bases at J, with 17 bases between. Per germline, CDR1 MNHNS and CDR2 SASEGT. The CDR3 contains 15 residues. This chain's CDR3 is CASSPQPPSFYEQYF. Here the CDR3 DNA reads TGTGCCAGCAGTCCCCAGCCTCCTTCATTCTACGAGCAGTACTTC.

CDR3 bases: TGTGCCAGCAGATTCGACAGGGTGAACACTGAAGCTTTCTTT. Translation: CASRFDRVNTEAFF. The chain has TRBV6-5 and TRBJ1-1; 7 nucleotides line up with TRBD1. CDR1 is MNHEY and CDR2 is SVGAGI in the germline V gene. This CDR3 has 14 residues. V lost 6 bases and J lost 0; bases outside the gene matches: 4.

The DNA of the CDR3 is TGTGCCAGTAGCAAAATAACCGGGAGCTCCAGTGCAACTAATGAAAAACTGTTTTTT. Protein: CASSKITGSSSATNEKLFF. V usage is TRBV19 and J usage is TRBJ1-4; D is uncertain. Germline CDR1 LNHDA, CDR2 SQIVND (reference sequence). This CDR3 contains 19 residues. Trimming shortened V by 6 bases and J by 0 bases, and 23 bases separated the two germline ends.

This clone showed up just once. CDR3 bases: TGCGCCAGCAGCCAAGAGAGAAGCTCTGGAAACACCATATATTTT. Its translation: CASSQERSSGNTIYF. The V gene is TRBV4-3, the J gene TRBJ1-3; D is uncertain. Trimming took 0 bases from V and 0 from J, leaving 6 bases between them. CDR3 length equals 15 residues. Germline V gene data show CDR1 as LGHNA and CDR2 as YSLEER.

The chain links TRBV29-1 to TRBJ1-2, with D tentatively TRBD1 (6 bases). In germline, CDR1 is SQVTM, CDR2 ANQGSEA. This CDR3 contains 14 residues. The CDR3 DNA reads as TGCAGTTTTCGGCAGGGTTTTCAAGGGGGTGGCTACACCTTC. Its protein is CSFRQGFQGGGYTF. The full variable domain, rest sourced from reference TRBV29-1 and TRBJ1-2, is SAVISQKPSRDICQRGTSLTIQCQVDSQVTMMFWYRQQPGQSLTLIATANQGSEATYESGFVIDKFPISRPNLTFSTLTVSNMSPEDSSIYLCSFRQGFQGGGYTFGSGTRLTVV.

The V and J genes are TRBV27 and TRBJ1-1; 7 nucleotides match TRBD1. The germline gives CDR1 MNHEY, CDR2 SMNVEV (reference sequence). Germline trimming cut 6 bases from V and 4 bases from J; bases unmatched to any gene: 8. This CDR3 spans 14 amino acids. CDR3 loop: CASRVTQGFTEAFF. Written as DNA, the CDR3 is TGTGCCAGCAGAGTCACACAGGGGTTCACTGAAGCTTTCTTT.

The chain carries TRBV4-1 and TRBJ2-3; either TRBD1 or TRBD2 may supply D (6 bases each). The CDR3 length is 18 residues. Trimming took 0 bases from V and 2 from J, leaving 18 bases between them. Germline loops: CDR1 MGHRA, CDR2 YSYEKL. The CDR3 nucleotides read TGCGCCAGCAGCCAAGAAAGTCTTCGGGGGCGGTTCACAGATACGCAGTATTTT. Residues: CASSQESLRGRFTDTQYF.

The chain links TRBV3-1 (or the pseudogene TRBV3-2) to TRBJ1-3, with D possibly matching TRBD1 (5 bases). This CDR3 has 17 residues. Between the trimmed V and J ends, which lost 4 bases and 0 bases, there was a span of 16 bases. Germline V CDR1 and CDR2: LGHDT, YNNKEL (reference sequence). CDR3 coding DNA: TGTGCCAGCAGCCCCAAACTATGGGGGAACTCTGGAAACACCATATATTTT. Encoded protein: CASSPKLWGNSGNTIYF.

The chain uses TRBV5-1 and TRBJ2-2; D call uncertain. Per the germline V gene, CDR1 is SGHRS and CDR2 is YFSETQ. V lost 0 bases and J lost 2, with 5 bases in between. This CDR3 comprises 14 residues. The CDR3 loop is CASSLASNTGELFF. The CDR3, as DNA: TGCGCCAGCAGCTTGGCCAGCAACACCGGGGAGCTGTTTTTT.

The J gene is TRBJ2-1, the V gene TRBV4-1; 11 bases align to TRBD2. Trimming at V came to 4 bases and at J to 7 bases, leaving 6 bases not matched to a gene. There are 15 residues in the CDR3. Germline-derived CDR1 and CDR2 are MGHRA and YSYEKL. The CDR3 DNA is TGCGCCAGCAGCCCTCTCCTAGCGGGGGGAAATGAGCAGTTCTTC. It translates to CASSPLLAGGNEQFF.

The chain combines TRBV19 with TRBJ1-2; 8 nucleotides match TRBD1. The CDR3 is made up of 15 amino acids. Per the germline V gene, CDR1 is LNHDA and CDR2 is SQIVND (reference sequence). J lost 1 base, V lost 7 bases, and 8 bases had no gene match. The CDR3 here is CASIGGTGYNYGYTF. The CDR3 DNA sequence: TGTGCCAGTATCGGAGGGACAGGTTATAACTATGGCTACACCTTC. The entire variable domain, with the rest obtained from reference TRBV19 and TRBJ1-2, is as follows: DGGITQSPKYLFRKEGQNVTLSCEQNLNHDAMYWYRQDPGQGLRLIYYSQIVNDFQKGDIAEGYSVSREKKESFPLTVTSAQKNPTAFYLCASIGGTGYNYGYTFGSGTRLTVV.

This clone was found a few times. The chain joins TRBV9 to TRBJ2-7, with 7 nucleotides matching TRBD2. The CDR3 spans 13 residues. V shed 3 bases, J shed 5 bases, and the junction held 5 bases outside the gene matches. Germline V gene sequence: CDR1 SGDLS, CDR2 YYNGEE. CDR3 coding DNA: TGTGCCAGCAGCGATGCGGGAGAGGACGAGCAGTACTTC. Encoded protein: CASSDAGEDEQYF. Together with reference TRBV9 and TRBJ2-7, the CDR3 gives the full variable domain: DSGVTQTPKHLITATGQRVTLRCSPRSGDLSVYWYQQSLDQGLQFLIQYYNGEERAKGNILERFSAQQFPDLHSELNLSSLELGDSALYFCASSDAGEDEQYFGPGTRLTVT.

The genes are TRBV7-9 and TRBJ2-2; no definite D call. Trimming took 4 bases from V and 8 from J, leaving 14 bases between them. This CDR3 spans 14 amino acids. Germline CDR1 is SEHNR and CDR2 is FQNEAQ (reference sequence). The CDR3 reads CASSYLSSPGELFF. CDR3 DNA sequence: TGTGCCAGCAGCTATTTATCTTCCCCAGGGGAGCTGTTTTTT.

This chain links TRBV23-1 with TRBJ1-5; tentative D call: TRBD1 (5 bases). TRBV23-1 is an ORF, with its function uncertain. CDR3 length equals 18 residues. V dropped 0 bases and J dropped 3 bases, with 18 bases sitting between them. The CDR3 loop reads CASSQSQSRAHVNQPQHF. For the CDR3, the DNA is TGCGCCAGCAGTCAATCCCAGTCCAGGGCCCATGTCAATCAGCCCCAGCATTTT.

This clone was picked up a small number of times. V and J are TRBV28 and TRBJ1-5; weak D call: TRBD1 (5 bases). Germline lookup yields CDR1 MDHEN and CDR2 SYDVKM. Trimming cost V 2 bases and J 5 bases, with 10 bases left between them. CDR3 length: 14 amino acids. The CDR3 DNA reads as TGTGCCAGCAGTTTACAGGGAAATCATCAGCCCCAGCATTTT. Translating it yields CASSLQGNHQPQHF.

V usage is TRBV5-1 and J usage is TRBJ1-2; 7 positions agree with TRBD1. The length of the CDR3 is 16 residues. The junction had 11 bases not matched to a gene; V was cut back by 2 bases and J by 4 bases. Germline V CDR1 and CDR2: SGHRS, YFSETQ. The CDR3 loop reads CASSLSGTDHFYGYTF. CDR3 DNA: TGCGCCAGCAGCTTATCCGGGACAGACCATTTCTATGGCTACACCTTC.

The CDR3 DNA is TGTGCCAGCAGCTTAGTAGCGGGGGGAGTTCGGGATACGCAGTATTTT. This translates into CASSLVAGGVRDTQYF. The chain recombines TRBV7-2 with TRBJ2-3; 10 bases fit TRBD2. Germline V gene lookup returns CDR1 SGHTA and CDR2 FQGNSA. The CDR3 has 16 residues. V gave up 1 base and J gave up 6 bases; unmatched junction bases: 7.

V usage is TRBV7-9 and J usage is TRBJ1-2; TRBD1 is a possible D gene (5 bases). This CDR3 is 14 amino acids long. V lost 5 bases and J 1 base, leaving 11 bases between the germline ends. Germline values: CDR1 SEHNR, CDR2 FQNEAQ (reference sequence). As DNA, the CDR3 is TGTGCCAGCAGCCAGACAGACCGTAACTATGGCTACACCTTC. This translates into CASSQTDRNYGYTF.

The chain joins TRBV18 to TRBJ2-3; D is unclear. CDR3 length: 16 residues. Germline lookup yields CDR1 KGHSH and CDR2 LQKENI. Trimming shortened V by 6 bases and J by 2 bases, and 18 bases separated the two germline ends. The CDR3 here is CASSLGVSSTTDTQYF. The CDR3 DNA is TGTGCCAGCTCCTTAGGAGTGTCCTCTACCACAGATACGCAGTATTTT.

This clone was seen a handful of times. V and J are TRBV27 and TRBJ1-2; no firm D call. CDR3 length equals 14 residues. Germline assignment: CDR1 MNHEY and CDR2 SMNVEV (reference sequence). Trimming pared 7 bases from V and 1 base from J, leaving 13 bases between. In nucleotides, the CDR3 is TGTGCCAGCAAAGTGGGAGGGAATAACTATGGCTACACCTTC. Protein: CASKVGGNNYGYTF.

This clone was observed once. CDR3 in amino acids: CASSFRRGFADTQYF. In DNA, the CDR3 is TGCGCCAGCAGCTTTAGGCGGGGGTTCGCAGATACGCAGTATTTT. V and J are TRBV5-1 and TRBJ2-3, with TRBD2 identical over 7 bases. CDR3 length equals 15 residues. The germline V gene has CDR1 SGHRS and CDR2 YFSETQ. After removal of 2 bases from V and 4 bases from J, the junction contained 7 bases not matched to a gene.

This rearrangement joins TRBV6-6 to TRBJ1-5; TRBD1 agrees at 11 bases. V lost 5 bases and J lost 7; bases outside the gene matches: 10. The CDR3 has 16 residues. Per the germline V gene, CDR1 is MNHNY and CDR2 is SVGAGI (reference sequence). Here the CDR3 DNA reads TGTGCCAGCAGTCCCTTGGACAGGGGGCATGGGCAGCCCCAGCATTTT. Protein: CASSPLDRGHGQPQHF.

V and J are TRBV7-9 and TRBJ1-2; TRBD1 is a possible D gene (5 bases). This CDR3 is 13 amino acids long. Germline V lookup: CDR1 SEHNR, CDR2 FQNEAQ (reference sequence). V dropped 1 base and J dropped 7 bases, with 10 bases sitting between them. This CDR3 reads CASSLVSDSGYTF. CDR3 in DNA: TGTGCCAGCAGCTTAGTTTCCGACAGTGGCTACACCTTC. Combining the CDR3 with reference TRBV7-9 and TRBJ1-2 gives the whole variable domain DTGVSQNPRHKITKRGQNVTFRCDPISEHNRLYWYRQTLGQGPEFLTYFQNEAQLEKSRLLSDRFSAERPKGSFSTLEIQRTEQGDSAMYLCASSLVSDSGYTFGSGTRLTVV.

This chain connects TRBV18 to TRBJ2-7; D tentatively fits TRBD1 or TRBD2 (5 bases each). The V and J ends lost 3 bases and 4 bases respectively, with 19 bases between them. This CDR3 has 16 residues. Germline CDR1 and CDR2: KGHSH and LQKENI. This chain's CDR3 is CASSPVVEGLIYEQYF. The CDR3 nucleotides are TGTGCCAGCTCACCGGTAGTAGAGGGGCTTATTTACGAGCAGTACTTC.

The V and J genes are TRBV11-2 and TRBJ2-1; possible D gene TRBD2, 6 bases. Germline CDR1 reads SGHAT; CDR2 reads FQNNGV. The germline V and J ends were trimmed by 4 bases and 9 bases, with 13 bases remaining between them. The CDR3 loop spans 13 amino acids. CDR3 in DNA: TGTGCCAGCAGCTACCCTAGCGTCGTTGAGCAGTTCTTC. The encoded protein is CASSYPSVVEQFF.

V gene TRBV14 combines with J gene TRBJ1-6; TRBD1 might be the D (6 bases). The V end was cut by 4 bases, the J end by 6 bases, with 10 bases between. CDR1 is SGHDN, CDR2 FVKESK, per germline. The length of the CDR3 is 14 residues. CDR3 region: CASSRQAVNSPLHF. CDR3 sequence (DNA): TGTGCCAGCAGCCGACAGGCGGTTAATTCACCCCTCCACTTT. The full variable domain, completed using reference TRBV14 and TRBJ1-6, is EAGVTQFPSHSVIEKGQTVTLRCDPISGHDNLYWYRRVMGKEIKFLLHFVKESKQDESGMPNNRFLAERTGGTYSTLKVQPAELEDSGVYFCASSRQAVNSPLHFGNGTRLTVT.